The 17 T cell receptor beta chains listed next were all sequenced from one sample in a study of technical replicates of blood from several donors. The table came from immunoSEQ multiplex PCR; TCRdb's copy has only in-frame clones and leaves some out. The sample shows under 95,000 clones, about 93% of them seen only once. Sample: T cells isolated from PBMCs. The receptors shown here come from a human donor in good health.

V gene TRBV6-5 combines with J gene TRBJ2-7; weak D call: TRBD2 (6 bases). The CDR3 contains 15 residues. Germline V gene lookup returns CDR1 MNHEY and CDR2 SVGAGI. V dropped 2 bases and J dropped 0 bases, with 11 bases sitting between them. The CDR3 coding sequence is TGTGCCAGCAGTTACGGGCGGGGCCACTCCTACGAGCAGTACTTC. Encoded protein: CASSYGRGHSYEQYF.

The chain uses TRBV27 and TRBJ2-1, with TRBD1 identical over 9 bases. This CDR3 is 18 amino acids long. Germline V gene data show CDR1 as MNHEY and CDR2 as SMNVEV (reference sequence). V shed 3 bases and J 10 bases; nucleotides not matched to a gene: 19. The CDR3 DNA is TGTGCCAGCAGTTTCTTCCCCCGCCGGGACAGGGATTTTAACGAGCAGTTCTTC. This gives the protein CASSFFPRRDRDFNEQFF.

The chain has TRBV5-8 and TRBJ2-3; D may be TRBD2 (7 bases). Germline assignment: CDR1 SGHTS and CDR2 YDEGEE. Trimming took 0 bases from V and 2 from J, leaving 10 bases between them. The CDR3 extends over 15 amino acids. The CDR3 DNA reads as TGTGCCAGCAGCTTGGACGGGGGGCCCACAGATACGCAGTATTTT. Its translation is CASSLDGGPTDTQYF.

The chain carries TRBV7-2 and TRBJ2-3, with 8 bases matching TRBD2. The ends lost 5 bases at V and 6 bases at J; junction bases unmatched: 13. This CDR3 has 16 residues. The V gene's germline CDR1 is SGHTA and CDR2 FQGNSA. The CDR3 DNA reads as TGTGCCAGCAGCCTAGATGGACTAGCACTTTTGGATACGCAGTATTTT. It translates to CASSLDGLALLDTQYF.

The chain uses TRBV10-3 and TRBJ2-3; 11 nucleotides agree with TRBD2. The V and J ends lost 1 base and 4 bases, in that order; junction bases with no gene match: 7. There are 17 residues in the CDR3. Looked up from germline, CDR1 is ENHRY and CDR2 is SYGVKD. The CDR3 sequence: CAISELDSGRASDTQYF. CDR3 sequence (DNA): TGTGCCATCAGTGAGTTGGATAGCGGGAGGGCGTCAGATACGCAGTATTTT.

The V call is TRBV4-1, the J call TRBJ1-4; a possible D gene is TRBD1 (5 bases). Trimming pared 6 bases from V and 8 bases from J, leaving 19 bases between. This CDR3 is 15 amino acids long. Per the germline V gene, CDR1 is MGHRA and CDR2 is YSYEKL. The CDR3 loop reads CASSSTGFVIEKLFF. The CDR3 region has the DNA TGCGCCAGCAGTTCTACAGGTTTTGTGATAGAAAAACTGTTTTTT.

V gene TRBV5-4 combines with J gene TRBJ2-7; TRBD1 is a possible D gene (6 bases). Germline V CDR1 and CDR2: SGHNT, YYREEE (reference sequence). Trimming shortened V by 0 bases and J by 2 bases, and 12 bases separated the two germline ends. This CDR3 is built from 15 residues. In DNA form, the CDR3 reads TGTGCCAGCAGCTTGGTCTTGAACAGGGCCTACGAGCAGTACTTC. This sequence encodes CASSLVLNRAYEQYF. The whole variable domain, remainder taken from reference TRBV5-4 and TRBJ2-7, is ETGVTQSPTHLIKTRGQQVTLRCSSQSGHNTVSWYQQALGQGPQFIFQYYREEENGRGNFPPRFSGLQFPNYSSELNVNALELDDSALYLCASSLVLNRAYEQYFGPGTRLTVT.

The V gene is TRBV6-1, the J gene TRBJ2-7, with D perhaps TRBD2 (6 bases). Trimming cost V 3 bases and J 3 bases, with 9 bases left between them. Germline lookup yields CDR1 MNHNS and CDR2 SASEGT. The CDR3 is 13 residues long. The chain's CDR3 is CASSEGLIYEQYF. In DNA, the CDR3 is TGTGCCAGCAGTGAGGGACTTATCTACGAGCAGTACTTC.

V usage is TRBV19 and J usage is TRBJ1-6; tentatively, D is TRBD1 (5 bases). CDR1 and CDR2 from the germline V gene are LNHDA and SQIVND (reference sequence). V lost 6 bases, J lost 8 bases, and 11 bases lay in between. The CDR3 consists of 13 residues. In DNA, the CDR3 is TGTGCCAGTAGGCGGCAGGGTGATTCACCCCTCCACTTT. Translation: CASRRQGDSPLHF.

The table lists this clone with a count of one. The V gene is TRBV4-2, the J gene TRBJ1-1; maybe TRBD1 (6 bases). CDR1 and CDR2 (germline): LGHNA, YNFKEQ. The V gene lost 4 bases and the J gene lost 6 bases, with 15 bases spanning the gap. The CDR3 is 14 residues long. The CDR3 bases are TGTGCCAGCAGCCGGACAGTAATAGCCTCTGAAGCTTTCTTT. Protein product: CASSRTVIASEAFF.

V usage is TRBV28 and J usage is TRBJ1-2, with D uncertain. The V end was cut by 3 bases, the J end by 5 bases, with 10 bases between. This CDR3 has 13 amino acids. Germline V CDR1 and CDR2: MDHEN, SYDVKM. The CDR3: CASSFRESYGYTF. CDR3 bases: TGTGCCAGCAGTTTCCGGGAGTCATATGGCTACACCTTC.

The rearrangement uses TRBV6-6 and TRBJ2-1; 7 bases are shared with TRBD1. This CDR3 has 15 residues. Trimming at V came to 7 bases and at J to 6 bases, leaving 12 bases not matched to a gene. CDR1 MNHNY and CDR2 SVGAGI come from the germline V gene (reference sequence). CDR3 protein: CASTAYQAGGNEQFF. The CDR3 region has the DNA TGTGCCAGCACAGCCTACCAGGCAGGGGGCAATGAGCAGTTCTTC.

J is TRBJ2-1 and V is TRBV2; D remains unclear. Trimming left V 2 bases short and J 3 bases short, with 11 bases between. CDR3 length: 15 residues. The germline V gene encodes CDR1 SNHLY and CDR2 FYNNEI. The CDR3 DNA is TGTGCCAGCAGTGAACTTCTAGGCGGCTACAATGAGCAGTTCTTC. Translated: CASSELLGGYNEQFF.

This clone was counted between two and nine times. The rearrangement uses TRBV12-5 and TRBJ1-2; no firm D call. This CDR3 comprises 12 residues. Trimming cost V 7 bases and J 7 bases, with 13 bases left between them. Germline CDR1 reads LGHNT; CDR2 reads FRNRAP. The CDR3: CASALGVGGYTF. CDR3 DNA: TGTGCTAGTGCCTTGGGAGTTGGTGGCTACACCTTC.

The CDR3 protein is CASRPITLGGAEAFF. CDR3 nucleotide sequence: TGTGCCAGCAGGCCGATTACCTTGGGGGGGGCTGAAGCTTTCTTT. The J gene is TRBJ1-1, the V gene TRBV27; D might be TRBD1 (5 bases). From germline, CDR1 is MNHEY and CDR2 SMNVEV (reference sequence). The CDR3 is 15 residues long. Trimming took 6 bases from V and 6 from J, leaving 20 bases between them.

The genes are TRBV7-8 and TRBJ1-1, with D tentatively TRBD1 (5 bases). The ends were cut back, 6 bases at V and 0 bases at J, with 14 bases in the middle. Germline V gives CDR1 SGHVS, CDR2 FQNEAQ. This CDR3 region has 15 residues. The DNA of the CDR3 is TGTGCCAGCAGAACTTGGGGGGGAATGAACACTGAAGCTTTCTTT. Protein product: CASRTWGGMNTEAFF.

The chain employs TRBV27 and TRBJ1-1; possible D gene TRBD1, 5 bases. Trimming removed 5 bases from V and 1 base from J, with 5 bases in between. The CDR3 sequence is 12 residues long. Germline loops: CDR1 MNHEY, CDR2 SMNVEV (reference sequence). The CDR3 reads CASSQGNTEAFF. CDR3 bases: TGTGCCAGCAGTCAGGGGAACACTGAAGCTTTCTTT.